This T cell receptor (beta chain) originates from a study of cytomegalovirus exposure and HLA in healthy donors (dated by TCRdb to between 2016 and 2019). For the study in its entirety: According to an earlier analysis of a few hundred of the donors, about 180 million T cells yielded 90 million to 130 million unique TCR beta sequences and 276 Gb of sequence data. The T cell repertoires of 666 subjects were profiled by immunosequencing and related to cytomegalovirus serostatus. Rather than drawing on any new phenotypic data, the later analysis identified candidate immune exposures from TCR beta sequences and the way those sequences occurred across donors. The study was designed to test whether signatures of past pathogen exposure could be identified by cataloging public T cell receptors. A separate validation cohort of over 95 different subjects was used in addition to the roughly 700-subject first cohort. To predict cytomegalovirus infection status, the study combined high-throughput TCR immunosequencing, statistical association of individual TCRs with disease status, and machine learning. Of the 300 to 500 genotyped donors, 81% were placed in the genetic ancestry cluster associated with self-reported Caucasian donors. In a later analysis, previously published TCR beta repertoires from several hundred donors were re-analyzed and high-resolution HLA genotyping was added so that TCR occurrence patterns could be studied. Donor age, sex, ethnicity and CMV serostatus were collected together with the repertoire data. All discovery cohort repertoires had been generated using a single sequencing platform. An early release covering roughly 640 HLA-typed donors comprised about 290 gigabases of sequencing data and tens of millions of unique TCR sequences. On average, roughly 240,000 unique TCR beta nucleotide sequences were sequenced per donor among about 400 genotyped donors of the cohort, with 15% to 20% of those sequences being non-productive. Because of strong linkage in the cohort, five DR-DQ haplotypes were treated as single units for association and clustering. Class I and class II HLA loci were covered by the typing at four-digit resolution. An earlier analysis of about 620 of the donors applied high-throughput TCR beta sequencing to assess whether each TCR beta V gene segment acted as functional or pseudogenic. The number of donors typed differed by locus, with roughly 629-640 for A, B, C, DRB1 and DQB1, over 500 for DQA1, some 570 for DPA1, and around 430 for DPB1. Genome-wide SNP genotypes for about 60% of the roughly 670 donors were used in a later genetic analysis, which treated that subset as a discovery cohort.

V loses 4 bases, J loses 1 base, and the germline ends lie 9 bases apart. Inclusive of the bounding cysteine and phenylalanine, the CDR3 is 14 residues long. Of all the DNA, just the CDR3 is kept, 42 bases in frame from base 1. CDR1 and CDR2, per the germline V gene, are KGHSH and LQKENI. On the study overall, not on this receptor specifically: A further reported finding was that TCR beta sequences accurately predicted the HLA-A and HLA-B alleles for most subjects in the first cohort. A few of the identified cytomegalovirus-associated TCR beta chains were confirmed in vitro to be specific for cytomegalovirus antigens. According to a later analysis, parvovirus B19, influenza, CMV and Epstein-Barr virus appeared linked to several top co-occurrence clusters. When HLA alleles, especially DR and DQ, strongly co-occurred, attributing TCR associations to individual alleles was difficult. According to a later analysis, most CMV-associated TCR beta chains appeared to be HLA-restricted, and the HLA associations seemed to be driven largely by CMV exposure. Because counts were too low, some 17 rarely observed V segments, including chromosome 9 orphons, were left out of the earlier analysis of approximately 500 of the donors. A later analysis found that TCR association rates varied across HLA loci, with DRB1 alleles showing the most associated TCRs and HLA-C alleles the fewest. A cluster of highly shared sequence variants was judged likely to be a technical artifact of the sequencing pipeline. The study gave a list of about 170 TCR beta chains associated with cytomegalovirus. According to the authors, the approach could potentially be generalized to other disease states and immunological phenotypes. Because the 87-base-pair reads could not distinguish some IMGT-functional V segments, including TRBV6-2 and TRBV6-3, those segments were excluded. Compared with equally common non-associated chains, HLA-associated TCR beta chains in a later analysis were more clonally expanded and had lower generation probabilities. The classifier was reported to diagnose cytomegalovirus status with high specificity and sensitivity in both the original cohort and the validation cohort. This cohort had only TCR beta chains sequenced, and the lack of alpha or paired-chain data limited which features could be detected. CMV serostatus was the only immune exposure information available for the cohort. Because HLA typing was unavailable for some donors at each locus, only the typed subset was used in association tests. V-gene and J-gene trimming of TCR beta chains was associated with a missense DCLRE1C variant in a later genetic analysis, and the association was replicated in an independent cohort. Roughly uniform sequencing depth across donors was assumed in presence/absence analyses, although this assumption may not hold. Most TCR sequences were observed very rarely across donors, whereas some public TCRs were present in many individuals. In a later analysis, around 17,000 TCR beta sequences were associated with specific HLA alleles at a false discovery rate of 0.05. Broadly in line with IMGT annotations, most TCR beta V segments showed up in productive rearrangements about 87% or about 30% of the time in an earlier analysis of 587 of the donors. Compared with the approximately 710-donor mean, donors in an Asian-associated ancestry cluster had fewer N-insertions in productive TCRs, according to a later genetic analysis. Correlated functional status among segregating V segments might reflect linkage disequilibrium, but an unknown experimental factor could not be ruled out.

Concerning this clone itself: This receptor's antigen is unknown. No per-base quality is available; no much larger clone lies one base away.

Libraries were made using the immunoSEQ multiplex PCR assay. For the multiplex PCR, a mixture combining 60 forward primers for TCR Vbeta segments and 13 reverse primers for TCR Jbeta segments was used. The CDR3 region of rearranged TCR beta genes was amplified from genomic DNA with a multiplex PCR assay. The Illumina HiSeq System was used to sequence the amplified TCR beta libraries as 87-base-pair reads. Processing in the source paper ran as follows. In a later analysis, tens of millions of unique TCR beta chains were counted across the approximately 670 repertoires, and around 11 million of these chains were shared by at least two donors. A nearest-neighbor algorithm error-corrected the raw reads and collapsed the reads into unique sequences, merging closely related sequences to remove PCR and sequencing errors. Alignment of CDR3 sequences to IMGT reference sequences was used to assign V, D and J gene segments. For a sequence to be retained, at least a six-nucleotide match to both a V gene segment and a J gene segment was required. Rearrangements were classified as productive when the CDR3 lacked stop codons and remained in frame with V and J, and all other rearrangements were classified as non-productive. Following IMGT convention, CDR3 was defined as the stretch from the second conserved V-encoded cysteine to the conserved J-encoded phenylalanine. The earlier analysis of about 590 of the donors excluded sequences that lacked an unambiguous match to a single V gene segment. An earlier analysis of a few hundred of the donors called V segments functional above 56.7% productive rearrangements and segregating when the between-donor standard deviation exceeded 5%. A statistical classification framework was developed to diagnose cytomegalovirus status using the catalog of TCR beta chain sequences. V and J gene assignment, in a later analysis, came from comparing TCR nucleotide sequences with IMGT/GENE-DB human TR gene sequences. In a later analysis, CDR3 sequences and most-parsimonious VDJ recombination scenarios were assigned using the TCRdist pipeline. In a later analysis, each TCR beta chain was defined by its CDR3 amino acid sequence together with its V-gene family, and reads without a unique V-gene family were excluded. A later analysis removed 500 to 650 highly shared, low-generation-probability nucleotide sequences to deal with suspected cross-contamination and a sequencing artifact. A later analysis calculated a clonal expansion index for each public chain from normalized within-repertoire ranks of inferred template counts. A later analysis computed generation probabilities with a VDJ recombination model fitted to out-of-frame rearrangements, and checked the results against IGoR. Hypergeometric tests were used in a later analysis to score TCR-TCR, TCR-HLA and TCR-CMV co-occurrence, with a repertoire-size bias correction applied to the TCR pairs. To estimate false discovery rates, a later analysis permuted the HLA or CMV assignments 20 times. A later analysis grouped co-occurring TCRs with DBSCAN, adding TCRdist sequence similarity when clustering within HLA-allele-positive subsets. For co-occurrence clustering, repertoires with fewer than 30,000 or more than 120,000 public chains were excluded, along with several repertoires with anomalous nucleotide sharing. This immuneACCESS table, as held by TCRdb, lists in-frame sequences with V and J called but not all clones. Of the missing ones, under half trace to an unresolved V gene in checked studies; the others have no known cause. That table gives V, J and clone size, and the DNA gave D and trimming. The sample table contains 160,000 or so clones; only one count was recorded for approximately 79% of them. Over 1.1% of the sample belongs to the ten largest clones.

The cohort comprised 710 or so healthy bone marrow donors. At the time of sampling, all cohort members were nominally healthy, though unrecorded immune exposures were likely present. The donor was CMV seronegative and belonged to the group of 352 seronegative cohort members. Each donor provided a peripheral blood sample, and peripheral blood mononuclear cells were used for TCR beta sequencing. Genomic DNA extraction from the blood cell samples was performed with the Qiagen DNeasy Blood Extraction Kit. The receptor was isolated from a man in his 60s in good health and CMV-seronegative. The chain is encoded by TRBV18 joined to TRBJ2-3; matching of 5 bases hints at TRBD2 as the D gene. The source material was PBMCs. The nucleotide sequence reads as follows: TGTGCCAGCTCACGAGGGTCTGGCACAGATACGCAGTATTTT. Its coded protein is CASSRGSGTDTQYF.